The 10 T cell receptor delta chains below all came from one sample that was sequenced in a study of gamma-delta chains in newborns, infants, children. TCRdb called clones anew from the reads with CATT. The profile shows fewer than 14,000 delta-chain clones, about 3.6% of them singletons. The sample was blood. The receptors stem from a child who was a newborn, infant or young child, either healthy, febrile or measles-vaccinated (not recorded which).

The genes are TRDV2 and TRDJ3, with 11 bases aligning to TRDD3. Germline CDR1 and CDR2: GEAIGNYY and EKD. The trim removed 0 bases at V and 2 bases at J, leaving 11 bases unmatched. The CDR3 contains 21 residues. The CDR3 DNA reads TGTGCCTGTGACACCGAGATGGGGGATACGCAGCCGACCTGGGACACCCGACAGATGTTTTTC. Translation: CACDTEMGDTQPTWDTRQMFF.

A few counts support this clone. This chain joins TRDV1 and TRDJ1, with 8 bases aligning to TRDD3. Per germline, CDR1 TSWWSYY and CDR2 QGS. This CDR3 region has 23 residues. J gave up 0 bases and V 0 bases, and 24 bases lay outside the gene matches. CDR3 bases: TGTGCTCTTGGGGAACTTATTCCTCCCCCACTGGGGGGGTCTTTCGTATACACCGATAAACTCATCTTT. The encoded protein is CALGELIPPPLGGSFVYTDKLIF.

This clone was detected only a few times. The V gene is TRDV2, the J gene TRDJ1; 12 bases fit TRDD3. Looked up from germline, CDR1 is GEAIGNYY and CDR2 is EKD. There are 14 residues in the CDR3. Trimming at V came to 3 bases and at J to 13 bases, leaving 11 bases not matched to a gene. CDR3 in amino acids: CACDLTLGDTGPIF. The CDR3, as DNA: TGTGCCTGTGACTTGACACTGGGGGATACTGGGCCCATCTTT.

In its sample, this clone was seen a few times. This rearrangement joins TRDV1 to TRDJ1; 11 bases line up with TRDD3. The germline V gene has CDR1 TSWWSYY and CDR2 QGS. This CDR3 is 18 amino acids long. J gave up 5 bases and V 4 bases, and 15 bases lay outside the gene matches. This chain's CDR3 is CALGGLPTRVGDTDKLIF. DNA for the CDR3: TGTGCTCTTGGGGGACTTCCTACCAGGGTGGGGGATACGGATAAACTCATCTTT.

Worth noting for this clone: Given a much more abundant clone one base away, this may be a read error. This sample also contains other DNA sequences that code for the same CDR3. The CDR3 is CACDTGRRLGDPRDTRQMFF. The CDR3 DNA is TGTGCCTGCGACACCGGAAGAAGGCTGGGGGATCCGAGGGACACCCGACAGATGTTTTTC. V is TRDV2 and J is TRDJ3, with 9 nucleotides matching TRDD3. Germline values: CDR1 GEAIGNYY, CDR2 EKD. CDR3 length: 20 amino acids.

V and J are TRDV1 and TRDJ1; 10 bases align to TRDD3. V was pared by 4 bases and J by 7 bases, with 27 bases of the junction left unmatched. This CDR3 is built from 21 residues. The V gene's germline CDR1 is TSWWSYY and CDR2 QGS. For the CDR3, the DNA is TGTGCTCTTGGGGGACTTTCCTTTGGGCATATTTACTGGGGGATCCCGGGTAAACTCATCTTT. It specifies CALGGLSFGHIYWGIPGKLIF.

This clone is medium-sized. V is TRDV2 and J is TRDJ3; 8 bases line up with TRDD3. The germline CDR1 and CDR2 sequences are GEAIGNYY and EKD. The CDR3 runs to 20 residues. The V segment lost 5 bases and the J segment 0 bases; nucleotides outside the gene matches: 14. The CDR3 DNA reads as TGTGCCTGTGTGCCCCTCCATGGGGGATCCAGCTCCTGGGACACCCGACAGATGTTTTTC. Its translation is CACVPLHGGSSSWDTRQMFF.

By sample share, this clone is medium-sized. CDR3 sequence (DNA): TGTGCCTGTGACACCGAGTGGGGGATCCCCCGCACCGATAAACTCATCTTT. It encodes CACDTEWGIPRTDKLIF. The genes are TRDV2 and TRDJ1; TRDD3 matches 8 bases. The CDR3 contains 17 residues. With 0 bases clipped from V and 1 base from J, the junction kept 9 bases outside the gene matches. CDR1 is GEAIGNYY and CDR2 is EKD in the germline V gene.

This clone was counted a few times. The rearrangement links TRDV2 to TRDJ1, with D uncertain. V lost 3 bases, J lost 3 bases, and 13 bases lay in between. The CDR3 length is 14 residues. Germline CDR1 and CDR2: GEAIGNYY and EKD. The DNA of the CDR3 is TGTGCCTGTGACTGGGTGCCCCAGGCCGATAAACTCATCTTT. Residues: CACDWVPQADKLIF.

This clone occurred a few times. The rearrangement uses TRDV1 and TRDJ1; possibly TRDD2 or TRDD3 for D (7 bases each). V was cut by 1 base and J by 3 bases, with 24 bases left in between. CDR1 and CDR2 (germline): TSWWSYY, QGS. This CDR3 is 19 amino acids long. The CDR3 protein is CALGEPPGDSYFSSDKLIF. For the CDR3, the DNA is TGTGCTCTTGGGGAACCACCGGGGGATTCCTACTTTTCATCCGATAAACTCATCTTT.